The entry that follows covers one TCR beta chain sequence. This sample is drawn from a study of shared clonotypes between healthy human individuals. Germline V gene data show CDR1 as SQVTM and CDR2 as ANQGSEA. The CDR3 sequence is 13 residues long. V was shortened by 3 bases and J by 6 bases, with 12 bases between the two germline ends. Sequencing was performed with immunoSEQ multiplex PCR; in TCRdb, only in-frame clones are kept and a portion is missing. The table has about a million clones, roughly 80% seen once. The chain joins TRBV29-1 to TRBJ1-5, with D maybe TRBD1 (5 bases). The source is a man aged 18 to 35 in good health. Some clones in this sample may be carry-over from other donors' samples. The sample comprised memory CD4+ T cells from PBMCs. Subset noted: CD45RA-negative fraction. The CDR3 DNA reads TGCAGCGTTGAGGAGGGGTATGGTCAGCCCCAGCATTTT. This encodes CSVEEGYGQPQHF.